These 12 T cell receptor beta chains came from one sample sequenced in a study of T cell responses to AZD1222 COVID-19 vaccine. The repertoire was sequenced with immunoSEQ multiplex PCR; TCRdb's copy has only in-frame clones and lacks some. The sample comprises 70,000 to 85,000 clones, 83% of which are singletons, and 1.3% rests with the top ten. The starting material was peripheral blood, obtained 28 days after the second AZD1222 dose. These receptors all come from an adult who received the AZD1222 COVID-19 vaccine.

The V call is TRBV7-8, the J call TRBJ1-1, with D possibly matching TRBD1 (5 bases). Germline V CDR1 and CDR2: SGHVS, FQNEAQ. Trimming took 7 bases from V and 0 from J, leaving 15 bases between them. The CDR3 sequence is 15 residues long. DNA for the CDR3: TGTGCCAGCAACGCCGGGGGAGTCATGAACACTGAAGCTTTCTTT. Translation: CASNAGGVMNTEAFF.

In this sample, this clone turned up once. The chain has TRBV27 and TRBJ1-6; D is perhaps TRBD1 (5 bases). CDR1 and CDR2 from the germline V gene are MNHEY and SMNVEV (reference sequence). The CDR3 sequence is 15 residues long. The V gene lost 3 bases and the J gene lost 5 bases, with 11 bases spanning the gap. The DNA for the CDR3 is TGTGCCAGCAGTTTGGCCAGGGAGAATAATTCACCCCTCCACTTT. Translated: CASSLARENNSPLHF.

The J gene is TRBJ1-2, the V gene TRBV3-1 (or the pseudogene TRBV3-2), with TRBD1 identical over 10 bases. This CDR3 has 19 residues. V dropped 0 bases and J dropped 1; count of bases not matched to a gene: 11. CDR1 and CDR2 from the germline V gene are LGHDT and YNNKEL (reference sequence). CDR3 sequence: CASSQETMGQGSINYGYTF. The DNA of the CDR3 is TGTGCCAGCAGCCAAGAAACGATGGGACAGGGGTCCATTAACTATGGCTACACCTTC.

The CDR3, as DNA: TGTGCCAGCAGCTTGGGTACTCGGGGTACAGATACGCAGTATTTT. It is translated as CASSLGTRGTDTQYF. The chain combines TRBV5-4 with TRBJ2-3, with D possibly TRBD2 on 5 matching bases. Germline V gene sequence: CDR1 SGHNT, CDR2 YYREEE (reference sequence). The V and J ends lost 0 bases and 3 bases respectively, with 11 bases between them. The CDR3 consists of 15 residues.

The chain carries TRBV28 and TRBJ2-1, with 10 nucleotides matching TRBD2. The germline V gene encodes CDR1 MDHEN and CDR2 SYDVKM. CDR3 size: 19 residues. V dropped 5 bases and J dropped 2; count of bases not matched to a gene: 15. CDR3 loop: CASSPPPGAGGPAYNEQFF. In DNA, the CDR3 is TGTGCCAGCAGTCCTCCGCCGGGAGCGGGAGGGCCGGCCTACAATGAGCAGTTCTTC.

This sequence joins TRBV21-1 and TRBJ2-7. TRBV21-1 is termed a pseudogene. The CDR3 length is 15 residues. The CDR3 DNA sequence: TGTGCCAGCAGCAAAGGAAGCCCCTGGCTAGGGGAGCAGTACTTC. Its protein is CASSKGSPWLGEQYF.

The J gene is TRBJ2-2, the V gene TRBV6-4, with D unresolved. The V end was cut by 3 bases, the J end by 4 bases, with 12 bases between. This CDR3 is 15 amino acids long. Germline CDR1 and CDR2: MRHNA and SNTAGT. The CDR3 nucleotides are TGTGCCAGCAGTGAGGGCGCTAGACCCACCGGGGAGCTGTTTTTT. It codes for CASSEGARPTGELFF.

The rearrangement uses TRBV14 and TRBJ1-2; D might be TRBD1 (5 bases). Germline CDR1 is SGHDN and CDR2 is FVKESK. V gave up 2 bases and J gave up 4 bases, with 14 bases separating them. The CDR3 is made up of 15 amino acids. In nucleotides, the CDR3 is TGTGCCAGCAGCCAATACGGGGGAGGAAGCTATGGCTACACCTTC. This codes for CASSQYGGGSYGYTF.

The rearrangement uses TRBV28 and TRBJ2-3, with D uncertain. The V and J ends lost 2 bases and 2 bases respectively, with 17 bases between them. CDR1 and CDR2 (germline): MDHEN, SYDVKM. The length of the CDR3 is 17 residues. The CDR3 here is CASSLDRTRNYTDTQYF. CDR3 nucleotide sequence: TGTGCCAGCAGTTTAGATAGGACCAGGAATTACACAGATACGCAGTATTTT.

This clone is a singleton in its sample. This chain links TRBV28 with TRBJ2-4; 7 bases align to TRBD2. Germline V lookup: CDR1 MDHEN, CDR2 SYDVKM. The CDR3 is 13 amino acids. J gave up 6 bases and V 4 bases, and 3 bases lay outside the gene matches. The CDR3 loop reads CASSWGGVNIQYF. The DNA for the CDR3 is TGTGCCAGCAGTTGGGGAGGGGTAAACATTCAGTACTTC. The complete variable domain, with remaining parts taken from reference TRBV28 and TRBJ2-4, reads DVKVTQSSRYLVKRTGEKVFLECVQDMDHENMFWYRQDPGLGLRLIYFSYDVKMKEKGDIPEGYSVSREKKERFSLILESASTNQTSMYLCASSWGGVNIQYFGAGTRLSVL.

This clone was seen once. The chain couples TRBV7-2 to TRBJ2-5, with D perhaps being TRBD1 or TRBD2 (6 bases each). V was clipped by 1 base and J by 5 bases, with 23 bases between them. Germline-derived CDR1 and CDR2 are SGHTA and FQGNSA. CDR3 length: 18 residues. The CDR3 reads CASSLGYSVGGFTETQYF. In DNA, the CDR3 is TGTGCCAGCAGCTTAGGGTACTCGGTGGGGGGCTTTACGGAGACCCAGTACTTC.

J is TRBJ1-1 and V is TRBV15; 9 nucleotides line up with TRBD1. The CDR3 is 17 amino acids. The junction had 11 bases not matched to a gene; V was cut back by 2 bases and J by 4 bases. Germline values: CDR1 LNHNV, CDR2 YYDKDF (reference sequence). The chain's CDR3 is CATSRQSPTGGSTEAFF. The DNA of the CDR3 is TGTGCCACCAGCAGACAGAGTCCGACAGGGGGAAGCACTGAAGCTTTCTTT.